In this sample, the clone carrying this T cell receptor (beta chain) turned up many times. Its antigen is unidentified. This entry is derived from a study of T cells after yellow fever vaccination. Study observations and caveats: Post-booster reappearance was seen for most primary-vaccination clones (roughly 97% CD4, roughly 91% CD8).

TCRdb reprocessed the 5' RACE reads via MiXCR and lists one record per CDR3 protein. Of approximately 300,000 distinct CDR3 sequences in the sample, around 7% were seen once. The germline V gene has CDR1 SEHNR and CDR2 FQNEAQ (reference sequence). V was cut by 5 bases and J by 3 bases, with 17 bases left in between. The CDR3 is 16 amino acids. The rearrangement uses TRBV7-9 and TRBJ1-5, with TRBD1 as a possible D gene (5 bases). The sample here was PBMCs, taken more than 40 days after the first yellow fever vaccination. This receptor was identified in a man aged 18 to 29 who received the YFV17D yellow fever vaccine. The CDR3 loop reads CASSPAGDSFNQPQHF. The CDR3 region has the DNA TGTGCCAGCAGCCCCGCGGGGGACTCTTTCAATCAGCCCCAGCATTTT.